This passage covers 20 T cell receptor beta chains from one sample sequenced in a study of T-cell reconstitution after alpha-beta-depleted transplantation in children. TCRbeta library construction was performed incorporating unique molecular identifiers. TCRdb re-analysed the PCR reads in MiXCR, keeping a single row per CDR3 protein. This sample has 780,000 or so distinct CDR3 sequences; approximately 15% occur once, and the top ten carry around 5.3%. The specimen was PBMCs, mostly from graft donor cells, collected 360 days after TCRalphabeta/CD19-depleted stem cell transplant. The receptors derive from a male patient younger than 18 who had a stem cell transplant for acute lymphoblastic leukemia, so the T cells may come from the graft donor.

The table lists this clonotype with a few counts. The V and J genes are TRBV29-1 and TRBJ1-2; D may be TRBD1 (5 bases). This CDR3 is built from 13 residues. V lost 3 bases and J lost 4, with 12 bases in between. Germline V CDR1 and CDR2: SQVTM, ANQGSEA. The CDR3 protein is CSVDPTGTYGYTF. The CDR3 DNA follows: TGCAGCGTTGACCCAACAGGAACCTATGGCTACACCTTC.

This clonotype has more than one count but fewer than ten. CDR3: CASSFGMDRGVGGYTF. As DNA, the CDR3 is TGTGCCAGCAGTTTCGGCATGGACAGGGGAGTAGGCGGCTACACCTTC. The chain couples TRBV12-3 or TRBV12-4 to TRBJ1-2; TRBD1 aligns across 9 bases. CDR3 length: 16 residues. V was clipped by 3 bases and J by 8 bases; unmatched bases: 13.

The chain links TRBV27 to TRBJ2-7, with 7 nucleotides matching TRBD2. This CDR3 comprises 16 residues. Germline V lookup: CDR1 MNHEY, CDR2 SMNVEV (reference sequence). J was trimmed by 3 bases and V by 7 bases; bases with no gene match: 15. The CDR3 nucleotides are TGTGCCAGCACTACCGACCTGGGCGGGAGCATCTACGAGCAGTACTTC. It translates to CASTTDLGGSIYEQYF.

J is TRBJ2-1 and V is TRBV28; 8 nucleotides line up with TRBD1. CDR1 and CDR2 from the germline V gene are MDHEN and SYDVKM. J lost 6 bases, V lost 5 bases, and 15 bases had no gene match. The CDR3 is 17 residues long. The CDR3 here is CASSPPPPGTGGNEQFF. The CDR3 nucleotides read TGTGCCAGCAGTCCTCCTCCCCCCGGGACAGGAGGCAATGAGCAGTTCTTC.

CDR3 sequence: CASSPGGEGISGELFF. Here the CDR3 DNA reads TGTGCCAGCAGCCCCGGGGGGGAAGGTATCTCCGGGGAGCTGTTTTTT. V gene TRBV7-9 combines with J gene TRBJ2-2; TRBD2 matches 8 bases. The CDR3 totals 16 residues. Germline V gives CDR1 SEHNR, CDR2 FQNEAQ (reference sequence). The junction had 11 bases not matched to a gene; V was cut back by 5 bases and J by 6 bases.

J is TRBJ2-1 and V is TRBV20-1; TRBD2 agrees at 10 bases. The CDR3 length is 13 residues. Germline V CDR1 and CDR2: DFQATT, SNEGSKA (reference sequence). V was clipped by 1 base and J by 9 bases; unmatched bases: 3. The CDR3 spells CSARGLAGGEQFF. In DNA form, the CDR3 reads TGCAGTGCTAGAGGACTAGCGGGCGGTGAGCAGTTCTTC.

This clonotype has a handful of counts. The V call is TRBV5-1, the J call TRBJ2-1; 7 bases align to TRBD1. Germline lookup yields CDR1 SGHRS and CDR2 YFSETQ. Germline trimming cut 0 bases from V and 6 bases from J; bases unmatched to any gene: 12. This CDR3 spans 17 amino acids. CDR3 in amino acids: CASSLGWSPGGINEQFF. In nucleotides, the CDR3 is TGCGCCAGCAGCTTGGGGTGGTCGCCAGGGGGAATCAATGAGCAGTTCTTC.

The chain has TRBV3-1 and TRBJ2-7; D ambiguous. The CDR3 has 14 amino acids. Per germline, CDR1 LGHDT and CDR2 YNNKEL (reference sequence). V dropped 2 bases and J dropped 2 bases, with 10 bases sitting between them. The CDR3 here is CASSQTLQTYEQYF. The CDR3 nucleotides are TGTGCCAGCAGCCAAACTCTTCAAACCTACGAGCAGTACTTC.

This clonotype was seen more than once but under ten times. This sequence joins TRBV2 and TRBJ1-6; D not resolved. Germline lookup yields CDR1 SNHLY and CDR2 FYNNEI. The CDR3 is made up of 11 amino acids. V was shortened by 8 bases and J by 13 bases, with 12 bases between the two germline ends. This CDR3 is CASGGGRPLHF. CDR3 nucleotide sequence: TGTGCCAGCGGTGGAGGGAGGCCCCTCCACTTT.

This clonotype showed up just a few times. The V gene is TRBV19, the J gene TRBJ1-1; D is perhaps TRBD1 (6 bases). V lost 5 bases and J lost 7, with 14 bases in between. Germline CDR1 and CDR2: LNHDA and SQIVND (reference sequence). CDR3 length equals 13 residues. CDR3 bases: TGTGCCAGTAGTCCCTGGGGGGCCTTTGAAGCTTTCTTT. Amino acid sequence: CASSPWGAFEAFF.

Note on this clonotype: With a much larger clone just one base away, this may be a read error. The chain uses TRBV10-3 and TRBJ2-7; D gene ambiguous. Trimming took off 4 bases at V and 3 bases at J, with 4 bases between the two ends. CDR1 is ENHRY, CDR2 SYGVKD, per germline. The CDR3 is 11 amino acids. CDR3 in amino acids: CAISVGYEQYF. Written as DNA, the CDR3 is TGTGCCATCAGTGTAGGCTACGAGCAGTACTTC.

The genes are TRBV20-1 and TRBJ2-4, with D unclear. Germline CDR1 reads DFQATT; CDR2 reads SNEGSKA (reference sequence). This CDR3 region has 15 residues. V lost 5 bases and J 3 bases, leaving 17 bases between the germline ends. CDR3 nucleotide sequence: TGCAGTGCTCCAAGGCGTGGTCGGGTCAAAAACATTCAGTACTTC. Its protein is CSAPRRGRVKNIQYF.

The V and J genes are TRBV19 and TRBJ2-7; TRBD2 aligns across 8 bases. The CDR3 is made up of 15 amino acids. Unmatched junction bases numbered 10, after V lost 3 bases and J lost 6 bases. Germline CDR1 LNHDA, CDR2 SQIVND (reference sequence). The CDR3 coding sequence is TGTGCCAGTAGTATTACGGGAGGGAGCCCTACCGAGCAGTACTTC. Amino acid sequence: CASSITGGSPTEQYF. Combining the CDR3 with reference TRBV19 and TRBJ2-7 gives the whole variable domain DGGITQSPKYLFRKEGQNVTLSCEQNLNHDAMYWYRQDPGQGLRLIYYSQIVNDFQKGDIAEGYSVSREKKESFPLTVTSAQKNPTAFYLCASSITGGSPTEQYFGPGTRLTVT.

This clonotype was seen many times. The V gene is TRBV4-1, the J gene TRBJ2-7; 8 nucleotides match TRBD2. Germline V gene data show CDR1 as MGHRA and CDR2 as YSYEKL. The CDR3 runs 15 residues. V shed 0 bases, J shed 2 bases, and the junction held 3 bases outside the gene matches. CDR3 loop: CASSQEGTRPYEQYF. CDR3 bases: TGCGCCAGCAGCCAAGAGGGGACTAGGCCCTACGAGCAGTACTTC.

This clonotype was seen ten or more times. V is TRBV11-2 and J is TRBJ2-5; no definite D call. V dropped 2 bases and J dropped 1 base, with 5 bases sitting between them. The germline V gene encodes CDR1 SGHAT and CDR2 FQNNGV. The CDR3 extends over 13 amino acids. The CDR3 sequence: CASSLSIQETQYF. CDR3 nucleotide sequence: TGTGCCAGCAGCTTATCGATCCAAGAGACCCAGTACTTC.

CDR3 DNA sequence: TGTGCCAGCAGCTTAGTGGGGGGGATGGGTGAAAAACTGTTTTTT. It translates to CASSLVGGMGEKLFF. The rearrangement joins TRBV5-5 to TRBJ1-4, with D maybe TRBD1 (5 bases). This CDR3 is 15 amino acids long. CDR1 and CDR2 (germline): SGHKS, YYEKEE (reference sequence). Trimming left V 2 bases short and J 7 bases short, with 15 bases between.

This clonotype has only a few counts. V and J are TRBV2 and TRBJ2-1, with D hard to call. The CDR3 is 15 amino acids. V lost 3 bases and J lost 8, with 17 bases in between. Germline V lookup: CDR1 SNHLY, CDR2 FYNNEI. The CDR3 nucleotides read TGTGCCAGCAGTGACTATGACGGTATCCTCGATGAGCAGTTCTTC. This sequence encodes CASSDYDGILDEQFF.

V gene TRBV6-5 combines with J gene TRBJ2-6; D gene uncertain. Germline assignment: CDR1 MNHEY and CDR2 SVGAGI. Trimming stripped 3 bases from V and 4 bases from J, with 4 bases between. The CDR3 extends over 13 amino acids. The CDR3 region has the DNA TGTGCCAGCAGTTATGTGGGGGCCAACGTCCTGACTTTC. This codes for CASSYVGANVLTF.

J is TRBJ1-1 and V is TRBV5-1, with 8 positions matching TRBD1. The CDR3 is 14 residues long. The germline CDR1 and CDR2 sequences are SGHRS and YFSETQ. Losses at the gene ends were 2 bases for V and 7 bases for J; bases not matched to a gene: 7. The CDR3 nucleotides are TGCGCCAGCAGCTTCTCAGGGGGCTTGGGTGAAGCTTTCTTT. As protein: CASSFSGGLGEAFF.

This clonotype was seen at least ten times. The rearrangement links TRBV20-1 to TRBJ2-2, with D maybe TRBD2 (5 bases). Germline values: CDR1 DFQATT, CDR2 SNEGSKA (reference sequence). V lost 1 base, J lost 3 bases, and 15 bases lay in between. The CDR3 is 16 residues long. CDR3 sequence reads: CSARAGPGRYTGELFF. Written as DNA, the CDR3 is TGCAGTGCTAGAGCGGGTCCGGGGAGATACACCGGGGAGCTGTTTTTT.